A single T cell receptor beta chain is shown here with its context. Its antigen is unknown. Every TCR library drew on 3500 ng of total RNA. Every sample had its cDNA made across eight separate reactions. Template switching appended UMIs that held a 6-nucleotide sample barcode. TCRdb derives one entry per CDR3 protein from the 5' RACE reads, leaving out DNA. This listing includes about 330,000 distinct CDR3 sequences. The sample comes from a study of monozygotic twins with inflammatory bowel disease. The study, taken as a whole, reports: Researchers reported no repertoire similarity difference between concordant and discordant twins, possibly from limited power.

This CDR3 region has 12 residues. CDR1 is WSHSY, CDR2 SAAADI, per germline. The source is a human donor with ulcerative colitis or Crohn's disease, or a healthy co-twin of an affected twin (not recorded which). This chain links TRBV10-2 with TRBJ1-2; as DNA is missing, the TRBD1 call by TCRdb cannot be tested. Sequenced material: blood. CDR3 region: CAVSGSGYGYTF.